The 3 T cell receptor beta chains presented below share a single source sample, sequenced in a study of T cell repertoires in cytomegalovirus infection. TCRdb reanalysed the reads using MiXCR and keeps one entry per CDR3 protein. The sample yields some 200,000 distinct CDR3 sequences, roughly 19% seen once. Input material: PBMCs. Receptors originate from a human donor in good health (CMV status not recorded). Some clones in this sample may be carry-over from other donors' samples.

The gene calls are TRBV7-4 and TRBJ2-7; 9 bases agree with TRBD1. The CDR3 extends over 15 amino acids. The junction had 7 bases not matched to a gene; V was cut back by 5 bases and J by 2 bases. CDR1 is SGHVT, CDR2 SQSDAQ, per germline. CDR3: CASSDQQGAPYEQYF. CDR3 sequence (DNA): TGTGCCAGCAGCGATCAACAGGGGGCACCCTACGAGCAGTACTTC.

There are many counts of this clonotype. The rearrangement links TRBV15 to TRBJ1-2; TRBD1 might be the D (5 bases). Trimming pared 4 bases from V and 2 bases from J, leaving 14 bases between. CDR1 LNHNV and CDR2 YYDKDF come from the germline V gene (reference sequence). This CDR3 is built from 15 residues. The CDR3 protein is CATSTGTGGNYGYTF. CDR3 bases: TGTGCCACCAGCACAGGGACGGGTGGGAACTATGGCTACACCTTC.

The rearrangement joins TRBV29-1 to TRBJ1-2, with TRBD1 identical over 7 bases. CDR3 length: 12 amino acids. In germline, CDR1 is SQVTM, CDR2 ANQGSEA. The V and J ends lost 4 bases and 7 bases, in that order; junction bases with no gene match: 6. The CDR3 loop is CSVVSAGGGYTF. The CDR3 bases are TGCAGCGTTGTATCGGCAGGGGGTGGCTACACCTTC.